A selection of T cell receptor beta chains follows, all from one sample in a study of T cell responses to AZD1222 COVID-19 vaccine. The method was immunoSEQ multiplex PCR; TCRdb's version includes in-frame clones alone and lacks a portion of them. The sample gives about 60,000 clones, approximately 82% of which show up once; 20% is in the top ten. Sequencing used peripheral blood, obtained on day 0 of AZD1222 vaccination. These receptors were taken from an adult in good health. Both conserved end residues are part of each CDR3. A D gene is named only where the DNA matches it firmly. The size field is filled for only some rows; it gives once, few, many or a size class.

D gene	V gene	clone size	J gene	CDR3 protein	CDR3 DNA
TRBD2	TRBV19	once	TRBJ2-3	CASSIGASGNTDTQYF	TGTGCCAGTAGTATCGGGGCTAGCGGAAACACAGATACGCAGTATTTT
TRBD2	TRBV11-3	.	TRBJ2-2	CASSLGSGRAGNTGELFF	TGTGCCAGCAGCTTAGGGAGCGGGAGGGCCGGGAACACCGGGGAGCTGTTTTTT
TRBD2	TRBV19	.	TRBJ2-5	CASSKGLAGGRETQYF	TGTGCCAGTAGTAAGGGACTAGCGGGAGGGCGAGAGACCCAGTACTTC
.	TRBV6-4	.	TRBJ1-1	CASSELLNTEAFF	TGTGCCAGCAGTGAGCTGCTGAACACTGAAGCTTTCTTT
.	TRBV4-1	.	TRBJ1-1	CASSQAGQINTEAFF	TGCGCCAGCAGCCAAGCAGGACAGATTAACACTGAAGCTTTCTTT
.	TRBV18	.	TRBJ1-1	CASSPEGTEAFF	TGTGCCAGCTCACCAGAAGGCACTGAAGCTTTCTTT
TRBD2	TRBV7-9	.	TRBJ2-1	CASSQRLAGGKNEQFF	TGTGCCAGCAGCCAACGACTAGCGGGAGGGAAAAATGAGCAGTTCTTC
.	TRBV12-5	.	TRBJ2-6	CASGRGANVLTF	TGTGCTAGTGGTAGGGGGGCCAACGTCCTGACTTTC
.	TRBV5-4	.	TRBJ2-1	CASSKILLQNNEQFF	TGTGCCAGCAGTAAGATCCTCCTACAAAACAATGAGCAGTTCTTC
.	TRBV28	.	TRBJ1-3	CASSPTTAGNTIYF	TGTGCCAGCAGTCCCACGACAGCTGGAAACACCATATATTTT
.	TRBV6-4	.	TRBJ2-7	CASSDSGGGTTYEQYF	TGTGCCAGCAGTGACTCGGGGGGCGGGACCACCTACGAGCAGTACTTC
TRBD2	TRBV5-1	.	TRBJ2-2	CASSSSGGGRAPGELFF	TGCGCCAGCAGCTCAAGCGGGGGCGGGAGGGCCCCCGGGGAGCTGTTTTTT
TRBD1	TRBV2	.	TRBJ1-3	CASTWTGDSGNTIYF	TGTGCCAGCACCTGGACAGGGGACTCAGGAAACACCATATATTTT
TRBD1	TRBV30	few	TRBJ1-6	CAWDRANSPLHF	TGTGCCTGGGACAGGGCTAATTCACCCCTCCACTTT
.	TRBV2	.	TRBJ1-4	CATTRQVSTNEKLFF	TGTGCCACCACGAGACAGGTTTCAACTAATGAAAAACTGTTTTTT
.	TRBV12-5	few	TRBJ1-1	CASGGVDDTEAFF	TGTGCTAGTGGGGGGGTAGATGACACTGAAGCTTTCTTT
.	TRBV11-2	.	TRBJ2-3	CASSVWSDTQYF	TGTGCCAGCAGCGTCTGGTCAGATACGCAGTATTTT
.	TRBV16	.	TRBJ1-5	CASSQPPGPQHF	TGTGCCAGCAGCCAGCCCCCCGGGCCCCAGCATTTT
.	TRBV24-1	.	TRBJ2-3	CATSEAGRADTQYF	TGTGCCACCAGTGAGGCGGGGCGGGCAGATACGCAGTATTTT
TRBD2	TRBV6-2/TRBV6-3	.	TRBJ2-5	CASSYTAGLTSKETQYF	TGTGCCAGCAGTTACACCGCCGGGTTGACTAGCAAAGAGACCCAGTACTTC
.	TRBV6-2/TRBV6-3	.	TRBJ1-5	CASSPLPQGNSNQPQHF	TGTGCCAGCAGCCCTCTACCCCAGGGGAATAGCAATCAGCCCCAGCATTTT
.	TRBV10-3	.	TRBJ2-5	CAISGIGVETQYF	TGTGCCATCAGTGGAATAGGGGTGGAGACCCAGTACTTC
.	TRBV9	.	TRBJ2-6	CASSVDPGYQANVLTF	TGTGCCAGCAGCGTAGACCCAGGGTATCAAGCCAACGTCCTGACTTTC
TRBD2	TRBV3-1/TRBV3-2	.	TRBJ2-1	CASSQISGMVADEQFF	TGTGCCAGCAGCCAAATTAGCGGGATGGTGGCGGATGAGCAGTTCTTC
TRBD2	TRBV19	.	TRBJ2-5	CASSILGEGHETQYF	TGTGCCAGTAGTATCCTGGGGGAGGGCCACGAGACCCAGTACTTC
.	TRBV9	.	TRBJ1-6	CASSISGAGRSPLHF	TGTGCCAGCAGCATTAGTGGGGCAGGGCGGTCACCCCTCCACTTT